One T cell receptor (beta chain) is described in this entry. Its specificity is unknown. This sample is part of a study of cytomegalovirus exposure and HLA in healthy donors. Across the whole study: Among 150 million to 200 million T cells, an earlier analysis found 95 million to 140 million unique TCR beta sequences.

13 Jbeta primers and 60 Vbeta primers were used for the PCR. The data were produced by immunoSEQ multiplex PCR, yet TCRdb's version contains in-frame clones alone and is incomplete. The sample includes around 200,000 clones, around 75% of them seen just once. Overall study findings and caveats: Specific recognition of CMV antigens was confirmed in vitro for a few chains (all CMV-associated).

CDR1 and CDR2 from the germline V gene are SGHAT and FQNNGV. J was trimmed by 8 bases and V by 4 bases; bases with no gene match: 8. This CDR3 has 14 amino acids. Input material: PBMCs. V gene TRBV11-2 combines with J gene TRBJ2-1; 7 bases agree with TRBD2. The sequence came from a male donor in good health and CMV-seronegative. The CDR3 protein is CASSSTSRVDEQFF. The CDR3 DNA sequence: TGTGCCAGCAGCTCGACTAGCCGGGTCGATGAGCAGTTCTTC.